What follows are 9 T cell receptor beta chains derived from one specimen sequenced in a study of shared clonotypes between healthy human individuals. Only CD45RO-negative cells positively selected for CCR7 counted as naive CD8 cells, so terminally differentiated effector memory CD45RA+ cells were excluded. Assay used: immunoSEQ multiplex PCR; TCRdb lists only in-frame clones, some missing. The repertoire holds more than 600,000 clones, roughly 94% seen once, with approximately 24% in the top ten. Sequencing was done on a sample of naive CD8+ T cells sorted from blood. Receptors were obtained from a man aged 25 to 40 in good health.

This chain connects TRBV10-3 to TRBJ1-5; D is unclear. The length of the CDR3 is 13 residues. The germline gives CDR1 ENHRY, CDR2 SYGVKD. Trimming removed 0 bases at V and 6 bases at J, with 6 bases between. The CDR3 sequence: CAISESTVQPQHF. DNA for the CDR3: TGTGCCATCAGTGAGTCCACAGTTCAGCCCCAGCATTTT.

The V and J genes are TRBV13 and TRBJ2-2; TRBD1 aligns across 12 bases. This CDR3 has 16 residues. V lost 3 bases and J lost 3; bases outside the gene matches: 2. Germline CDR1 PRHDT, CDR2 FYEKMQ (reference sequence). CDR3 bases: TGTGCCAGCAGCTTCGGGACAGGGGGCGACACCGGGGAGCTGTTTTTT. It specifies CASSFGTGGDTGELFF. Full variable domain (missing parts from reference TRBV13 and TRBJ2-2): AAGVIQSPRHLIKEKRETATLKCYPIPRHDTVYWYQQGPGQDPQFLISFYEKMQSDKGSIPDRFSAQQFSDYHSELNMSSLELGDSALYFCASSFGTGGDTGELFFGEGSRLTVL.

The CDR3: CASSRSSTGAKETQYF. The CDR3, as DNA: TGTGCCAGCAGCCGCAGTTCGACAGGGGCGAAAGAGACCCAGTACTTC. The chain joins TRBV11-2 to TRBJ2-5; 8 bases align to TRBD1. Trimming cost V 5 bases and J 3 bases; bases outside gene matches: 11. The germline V gene encodes CDR1 SGHAT and CDR2 FQNNGV. The CDR3 loop spans 16 amino acids. Variable domain in full (rest from reference TRBV11-2 and TRBJ2-5): EAGVAQSPRYKIIEKRQSVAFWCNPISGHATLYWYQQILGQGPKLLIQFQNNGVVDDSQLPKDRFSAERLKGVDSTLKIQPAKLEDSAVYLCASSRSSTGAKETQYFGPGTRLLVL.

V usage is TRBV4-1 and J usage is TRBJ2-1; no definite D call. Trimming left V 0 bases short and J 12 bases short, with 12 bases between. The V gene's germline CDR1 is MGHRA and CDR2 YSYEKL. The CDR3 loop spans 13 amino acids. Here the CDR3 DNA reads TGCGCCAGCAGCCAAGAGGGCCGGCTGGGGCAGTTCTTC. It codes for CASSQEGRLGQFF.

The rearrangement links TRBV5-8 to TRBJ2-1; 13 positions agree with TRBD2. Losses at the gene ends were 3 bases for V and 8 bases for J; bases not matched to a gene: 11. The length of the CDR3 is 17 residues. From germline, CDR1 is SGHTS and CDR2 YDEGEE. The CDR3 protein is CASSWTGTSGILDEQFF. DNA of the CDR3: TGTGCCAGCAGCTGGACCGGGACTAGCGGGATTCTAGATGAGCAGTTCTTC.

The chain joins TRBV10-3 to TRBJ1-2, with D unresolved. The V end lost 5 bases, the J end lost 6 bases, and 19 bases lay between the germline ends. From germline, CDR1 is ENHRY and CDR2 SYGVKD. This CDR3 is built from 15 residues. In DNA, the CDR3 is TGTGCCATCAGTCATATTCTACACATCGCGCATGGCTACACCTTC. Its translation is CAISHILHIAHGYTF.

This clone was observed a handful of times. This chain connects TRBV11-2 to TRBJ2-7; D not resolved. The length of the CDR3 is 13 residues. In germline, CDR1 is SGHAT, CDR2 FQNNGV. The germline V and J ends were trimmed by 6 bases and 3 bases, with 12 bases remaining between them. CDR3 sequence (DNA): TGTGCCAGCAGTCCTCCGATGGGCTACGAGCAGTACTTC. Its translation is CASSPPMGYEQYF. The full variable domain, with the rest looked up from reference TRBV11-2 and TRBJ2-7, is EAGVAQSPRYKIIEKRQSVAFWCNPISGHATLYWYQQILGQGPKLLIQFQNNGVVDDSQLPKDRFSAERLKGVDSTLKIQPAKLEDSAVYLCASSPPMGYEQYFGPGTRLTVT.

This chain joins TRBV7-9 and TRBJ2-7; 10 nucleotides agree with TRBD2. Germline CDR1 and CDR2: SEHNR and FQNEAQ (reference sequence). The V and J ends lost 3 bases and 4 bases, in that order; junction bases with no gene match: 3. The CDR3 has 14 amino acids. The CDR3 DNA reads as TGTGCCAGCAGCTTGCTAGCGGGAGAATACGAGCAGTACTTC. Protein: CASSLLAGEYEQYF. The variable domain in full, completed from reference TRBV7-9 and TRBJ2-7, reads DTGVSQNPRHKITKRGQNVTFRCDPISEHNRLYWYRQTLGQGPEFLTYFQNEAQLEKSRLLSDRFSAERPKGSFSTLEIQRTEQGDSAMYLCASSLLAGEYEQYFGPGTRLTVT.

As DNA, the CDR3 is TGTGCCAGCAGTTCACCCAAGGTCCATCAGATTGACTATGGCTACACCTTC. Translated: CASSSPKVHQIDYGYTF. The rearrangement joins TRBV28 to TRBJ1-2, with no clear D. CDR1 is MDHEN and CDR2 is SYDVKM in the germline V gene. The CDR3 has 17 amino acids. The ends were cut back, 4 bases at V and 3 bases at J, with 21 bases in the middle.